The present entry profiles one TCR beta chain with its context. In this sample, this clonotype turned up a few times. This clone's antigen is unknown. No base quality values were provided; no much bigger clone lies one nucleotide off. The trim is 2 bases for V and 4 bases for J, with a gap of 14 bases between the germline ends. Taken from cysteine to phenylalanine, the CDR3 has 16 residues. Only the CDR3 part of the read is kept: 48 bases, read in frame from the first base. TCRdb shows the sequencer as Illumina HiSeq 1500. TCRdb redid the processing of the public reads, applying fastp at Q25 and MiXCR, and retained in-frame beta chains. Every distinct CDR3 protein forms one entry, paired with its most common genes and DNA. The sample records hundreds of thousands of distinct CDR3 sequences, under 35% of which are singletons. About 20% of the sample goes to the ten largest clones. The data are from a study of T cell repertoires in cytomegalovirus infection (dated by TCRdb to between 2018 and 2021). At the level of the whole study: The peptide stimulations were aimed at well-studied HLA-B-restricted epitopes as well as recently identified HLA-C-restricted CMV epitopes, whose presentation resists viral immunomodulation. Donor HLA type was relevant to the analysis, as public TCR beta signatures indicated carriage of CMV infection together with the matching HLA type. Results the study describes overall, beyond this receptor: The ex vivo response was dominated by HLA-C-restricted CMV-specific TCR beta clonotypes, and the single most frequent clonotype in two of eight donors was supplied by these HLA-C-restricted clonotypes. Cumulative frequency of public TCR beta family members discriminated carriers of CMV infection plus the relevant HLA type in this cohort and an independent approximately 370-donor cohort.

Per the publication, the treatment or condition label means: in vitro stimulation with specific CMV peptide epitopes to enrich CMV-specific T cells. The sequence was obtained from a human donor in good health (CMV status not recorded). Some clones in this sample may be carry-over from other donors' samples. Source: cultured PBMCs, taken from culture after CMV antigen stimulation. Recombination connected TRBV12-3 or TRBV12-4 to TRBJ2-2; the D gene is perhaps TRBD2, from 6 matching bases. The CDR3 region has the sequence CASSLRGFLSTGELFF. The DNA sequence follows: TGTGCCAGCAGTTTACGGGGGTTCCTGTCCACCGGGGAGCTGTTTTTT.